This TCR beta chain was sequenced for a study of CD8+CD57+ T cells in acquired aplastic anemia. At the level of the study: Sorted CD4+ plus CD8+ cells gave DNA averaging roughly 3 ug. Study-level points and caveats: Researchers report that 25 to 30 CD8+ CDR3 sequences appeared in both patients and controls.

Patients selected for sequencing had displayed CD8+CD57+ cell expansion by flow cytometry. By the time of blood sampling, patients had still received no therapy. Note on this clonotype: Its antigen is unidentified. The missing conserved phenylalanine or tryptophan at the end of this CDR3 makes a read error likely.

Both TCR beta VDJ combination and CDR3 sequence profiling were carried out. Genomic DNA was the template for this profiling. TCRdb re-derived calls from the reads in MiXCR, one entry per CDR3 protein. The sample has roughly 240,000 distinct CDR3 sequences; roughly half are singletons. Germline values: CDR1 SGHTA, CDR2 FQGTGA. V gave up 3 bases and J gave up 8 bases; unmatched junction bases: 9. This CDR3 is 17 amino acids long. This TCR was recovered from a human donor with aplastic anemia. The chain is built from TRBV7-3 and TRBJ2-1; TRBD2 matches at 14 bases. What was sequenced was sorted CD4+, CD8+, or CD8+CD57+ T cells (not recorded which) from PBMCs. CDR3 nucleotides: TGTGCCAGCAGCTTCCCTGAGGGGACTAGCGGGGGTTATGAGCAGTTCCTC. This codes for CASSFPEGTSGGYEQFL.